Listed here are 23 T cell receptor beta chains from one sample, sequenced in a study of T cells in Graves' hyperthyroidism and ophthalmopathy. Authors of the study amplified TCR beta CDR3 regions from RNA transcripts. Initially, a first-round RT-PCR of the TCR CDR3 employed the HTBI primer set. TCRdb used MiXCR to reprocess the multiplex PCR reads, holding one entry per CDR3 protein. Altogether 95,000 to 100,000 distinct CDR3 sequences are present, about half being singletons, with the ten largest covering roughly 26%. Sequencing input: blood. These receptors were taken from a woman aged 40 to 50 with Graves' hyperthyroidism.

The chain couples TRBV29-1 to TRBJ2-2; D is possibly TRBD2 (5 bases). CDR1 is SQVTM and CDR2 is ANQGSEA in the germline V gene. The CDR3 runs 12 residues. Trimming shortened V by 4 bases and J by 7 bases, and 10 bases separated the two germline ends. CDR3 DNA: TGCAGCGTTGCTGCAGGAGGCGGGGAGCTGTTTTTT. It translates to CSVAAGGGELFF.

This chain connects TRBV11-1 to TRBJ2-2; 10 nucleotides line up with TRBD2. Per the germline V gene, CDR1 is SGHAT and CDR2 is FQDESV (reference sequence). J lost 1 base, V lost 3 bases, and 2 bases had no gene match. This CDR3 has 16 residues. The CDR3 reads CASSFIAGGNTGELFF. The CDR3 bases are TGTGCCAGCAGCTTTATAGCGGGAGGGAACACCGGGGAGCTGTTTTTT.

Details on this clonotype: The conserved final phenylalanine or tryptophan is absent from the CDR3, which likely points to a read error. This chain connects TRBV29-1 to TRBJ2-2; TRBD2 might be the D (5 bases). Germline CDR1 reads SQVTM; CDR2 reads ANQGSEA. V was shortened by 2 bases and J by 4 bases, with 11 bases between the two germline ends. The length of the CDR3 is 14 residues. CDR3 region: CSVERGTITGELFL. The CDR3 DNA reads TGCAGCGTTGAACGGGGAACGATCACCGGGGAGCTGTTTCTT.

This clonotype was found many times. The chain has TRBV5-1 and TRBJ1-1; a possible D gene is TRBD1 (5 bases). This CDR3 contains 13 residues. Trimming took 4 bases from V and 3 from J, leaving 10 bases between them. Germline CDR1 and CDR2: SGHRS and YFSETQ. The CDR3, as DNA: TGCGCCAGCAGCCCACTGGGGGACACTGAAGCTTTCTTT. Amino acid sequence: CASSPLGDTEAFF.

This clonotype was picked up many times. The CDR3 bases are TGCAGTGCGAGACGAGCGGGAGGGCCGGGCGAGCAGTACTTC. Translated, it gives CSARRAGGPGEQYF. The chain uses TRBV20-1 and TRBJ2-7, with 10 bases matching TRBD2. The CDR3 has 14 residues. The V segment lost 6 bases and the J segment 6 bases; nucleotides outside the gene matches: 11. The germline V gene has CDR1 DFQATT and CDR2 SNEGSKA (reference sequence).

CDR3 amino acids: CASSFGQGIEKLFF. The CDR3 bases are TGTGCCAGCAGTTTCGGACAGGGGATTGAAAAACTGTTTTTT. The chain recombines TRBV7-9 with TRBJ1-4, with TRBD1 identical over 9 bases. V lost 6 bases and J lost 7; bases outside the gene matches: 6. CDR1 SEHNR and CDR2 FQNEAQ come from the germline V gene (reference sequence). The CDR3 contains 14 residues.

Concerning this clonotype itself: A much larger clone sits a single nucleotide away, making a read error possible. The chain is built from TRBV7-1 and TRBJ2-7; 9 bases fit TRBD2. TRBV7-1 is flagged as an ORF with uncertain function. The CDR3 covers 14 residues. V shed 8 bases and J 4 bases; nucleotides not matched to a gene: 9. CDR3: CASRRSGGKYEQYF. CDR3 sequence (DNA): TGTGCCAGCCGCCGGAGCGGGGGGAAGTACGAGCAGTACTTC.

The chain has TRBV7-9 and TRBJ1-4; D gene unclear. Germline V gives CDR1 SEHNR, CDR2 FQNEAQ (reference sequence). The CDR3 sequence is 13 residues long. Between the trimmed V and J ends, which lost 5 bases and 8 bases, there was a span of 12 bases. The CDR3 protein is CASSEAGWEKLFF. The CDR3 coding sequence is TGTGCCAGCAGCGAGGCGGGGTGGGAAAAACTGTTTTTT.

The table lists this clonotype with many counts. The chain joins TRBV5-8 to TRBJ2-2; a weak D match, TRBD1 (5 bases). Germline loops: CDR1 SGHTS, CDR2 YDEGEE. Trimming took 1 base from V and 4 from J, leaving 11 bases between them. This CDR3 is 15 amino acids long. For the CDR3, the DNA is TGTGCCAGCAGCTTGTTCAGGGATTTCACCGGGGAGCTGTTTTTT. Translated, it gives CASSLFRDFTGELFF.

This clonotype has at least ten counts. The chain couples TRBV7-2 to TRBJ1-4; tentatively, D is TRBD1 (6 bases). This CDR3 comprises 16 residues. The germline V gene encodes CDR1 SGHTA and CDR2 FQGNSA. V was shortened by 5 bases and J by 8 bases, with 21 bases between the two germline ends. CDR3 DNA: TGTGCCAGCAGCCCCTCGGGGGCACAACGGAGAGAAAAACTGTTTTTT. As protein: CASSPSGAQRREKLFF. The variable domain in full, with the rest retrieved from reference TRBV7-2 and TRBJ1-4, is GAGVSQSPSNKVTEKGKDVELRCDPISGHTALYWYRQSLGQGLEFLIYFQGNSAPDKSGLPSDRFSAERTGGSVSTLTIQRTQQEDSAVYLCASSPSGAQRREKLFFGSGTQLSVL.

This rearrangement joins TRBV11-2 to TRBJ1-1; possible D gene TRBD1, 5 bases. The CDR3 totals 14 residues. With 11 bases removed from V and 6 bases from J, the gap between germline ends came to 22 bases. CDR1 SGHAT and CDR2 FQNNGV come from the germline V gene. The CDR3 nucleotides are TGTGCCTGGAGTGTATGGGGGGGAGGGGCTGAAGCTTTCTTT. It encodes CAWSVWGGGAEAFF.

This clonotype was found many times. The chain uses TRBV7-2 and TRBJ2-7, with D possibly TRBD1 on 5 matching bases. V dropped 2 bases and J dropped 0 bases, with 8 bases sitting between them. The germline gives CDR1 SGHTA, CDR2 FQGNSA. This CDR3 is 14 amino acids long. This CDR3 is CASSLTGPSYEQYF. CDR3 sequence (DNA): TGTGCCAGCAGCTTAACAGGCCCCTCCTACGAGCAGTACTTC.

A note on this clonotype: The limits of the CDR3 on the DNA are not certain, so only TCRdb's listed CDR3 is given. CDR3 region: CASEAAIPYEQYFGPGTGELFF. This chain joins TRBV7-9 and TRBJ2-2; TRBD2 reflects the table's D call only, with no check against the DNA. The germline CDR1 and CDR2 sequences are SEHNR and FQNEAQ (reference sequence). The CDR3 numbers 22 amino acids, ends counted.

Ten or more counts support this clonotype. The chain is built from TRBV12-3 or TRBV12-4 and TRBJ2-7; D unclear. The CDR3 consists of 14 residues. V shed 5 bases and J shed 2 bases, with 13 bases lying between them. This chain's CDR3 is CASSRAPSTYEQYF. CDR3 in DNA: TGTGCCAGCAGTCGGGCCCCTTCTACCTACGAGCAGTACTTC.

This clonotype was counted at least ten times. The chain has TRBV5-6 and TRBJ1-5; 7 positions match TRBD1. Germline lookup yields CDR1 SGHDT and CDR2 YYEEEE. The CDR3 extends over 13 amino acids. Germline trimming cut 2 bases from V and 5 bases from J; bases unmatched to any gene: 1. The CDR3 bases are TGTGCCAGCAGCTTCACAGGGGATCAGCCCCAGCATTTT. Encoded protein: CASSFTGDQPQHF.

The count of this clonotype is one. The V and J genes are TRBV9 and TRBJ2-5; 10 nucleotides match TRBD2. This CDR3 is 16 amino acids long. Germline lookup yields CDR1 SGDLS and CDR2 YYNGEE. Trimming took 0 bases from V and 5 from J; bases not matched to a gene: 7. The CDR3 DNA follows: TGTGCCAGCAGCGTAGGGGCTAGCGGGAGCAGGGAGACCCAGTACTTC. Translating it yields CASSVGASGSRETQYF.

This clonotype was observed at least ten times. The chain has TRBV6-5 and TRBJ2-7; D call uncertain. This CDR3 comprises 11 residues. Trimming removed 6 bases from V and 5 bases from J, with 8 bases in between. Germline CDR1 and CDR2: MNHEY and SVGAGI. Written as DNA, the CDR3 is TGTGCCAGCAGCAAGGCTGACGAGCAGTACTTC. The encoded protein is CASSKADEQYF.

This clonotype was found many times. The rearrangement joins TRBV25-1 to TRBJ1-1; TRBD1 might be the D (6 bases). V lost 8 bases, J lost 1 base, and 11 bases lay in between. This CDR3 is 13 amino acids long. The V gene's germline CDR1 is MGHDK and CDR2 SYGVNS. CDR3: CASSGQPNTEAFF. The CDR3 bases are TGTGCCAGCTCTGGACAGCCGAACACTGAAGCTTTCTTT.

In this sample, this clonotype turned up once. The chain links TRBV29-1 to TRBJ1-1, with D possibly TRBD1 on 6 matching bases. Between the trimmed V and J ends, which lost 2 bases and 1 base, there was a span of 8 bases. Germline V gene lookup returns CDR1 SQVTM and CDR2 ANQGSEA. The CDR3 has 13 residues. CDR3 coding DNA: TGCAGCGTTGAACAGGACAGGAACACTGAAGCTTTCTTT. Amino acid sequence: CSVEQDRNTEAFF.

This clonotype occurred many times. V and J are TRBV5-1 and TRBJ2-5; D possibly corresponds to TRBD1 (5 bases). V dropped 3 bases and J dropped 1 base, with 13 bases sitting between them. This CDR3 spans 15 amino acids. Germline CDR1 reads SGHRS; CDR2 reads YFSETQ. Here the CDR3 reads CASSWTSQIQETQYF. The CDR3 DNA reads as TGCGCCAGCAGCTGGACATCCCAAATCCAAGAGACCCAGTACTTC.

CDR3 nucleotide sequence: TGTGCCACCAGCAGTAGTACAGGGGGGGGGAACTATGGCTACACCTTC. Protein sequence: CATSSSTGGGNYGYTF. This chain connects TRBV15 to TRBJ1-2, with 8 positions matching TRBD1. The germline CDR1 and CDR2 sequences are LNHNV and YYDKDF (reference sequence). The CDR3 length is 16 residues. V trimming: 3 bases; J trimming: 2 bases; junction bases outside the gene matches: 8.

This chain uses TRBV9 with TRBJ2-1, with D tentatively TRBD1 or TRBD2 (6 bases each). From germline, CDR1 is SGDLS and CDR2 YYNGEE. The ends were cut back, 5 bases at V and 7 bases at J, with 16 bases in the middle. The CDR3 sequence is 14 residues long. The CDR3 protein is CASRGEGGRNEQFF. The CDR3 region has the DNA TGTGCCAGCAGAGGTGAAGGGGGGCGGAATGAGCAGTTCTTC.

This clonotype was observed once. The J gene is TRBJ2-7, the V gene TRBV6-6; 8 bases are shared with TRBD1. V lost 6 bases, J lost 4 bases, and 8 bases stayed unmatched. Germline V gene lookup returns CDR1 MNHNY and CDR2 SVGAGI (reference sequence). The length of the CDR3 is 14 residues. The CDR3 sequence is CASSKGQAGYEQYF. The CDR3 bases are TGTGCCAGCAGCAAGGGACAGGCGGGGTACGAGCAGTACTTC.